One and the same sample provided the 23 T cell receptor beta chains below, sequenced in a study of T cells in Graves' hyperthyroidism and ophthalmopathy. Amplification of TCR beta CDR3 regions was performed using RNA transcripts as template. A set of HTBI primers served as the primers for a first-round RT-PCR of the TCR CDR3. From the multiplex PCR reads, TCRdb called clonotypes with MiXCR, one entry per CDR3 protein. The sample carries a few hundred thousand distinct CDR3 sequences, roughly 15% recorded once. The sequencing input was blood. These receptors originate from a middle-aged woman with Graves' ophthalmopathy.

Here the CDR3 reads CSVASASGLYNEQFF. The CDR3, as DNA: TGCAGCGTTGCATCGGCTAGCGGGCTATACAATGAGCAGTTCTTC. The gene calls are TRBV29-1 and TRBJ2-1; 8 nucleotides align to TRBD2. V shed 4 bases, J shed 4 bases, and the junction held 9 bases outside the gene matches. The CDR3 sequence is 15 residues long. The germline CDR1 and CDR2 sequences are SQVTM and ANQGSEA.

This clonotype showed up many times. The rearrangement uses TRBV20-1 and TRBJ2-2; unclear D gene. The germline V gene encodes CDR1 DFQATT and CDR2 SNEGSKA (reference sequence). The CDR3 has 13 amino acids. V was clipped by 5 bases and J by 6 bases, with 13 bases between them. CDR3 sequence (DNA): TGCAGTGCTGGCAGACCTGAGGCCGGGGAGCTGTTTTTT. This gives the protein CSAGRPEAGELFF.

This clonotype was counted at least ten times. The chain is built from TRBV3-1 and TRBJ2-2; D not certain. Germline CDR1 is LGHDT and CDR2 is YNNKEL (reference sequence). V lost 1 base and J lost 2, with 11 bases in between. This CDR3 is 16 amino acids long. The CDR3 nucleotides read TGTGCCAGCAGCCAAGTAGTGCTACCAAACACCGGGGAGCTGTTTTTT. It specifies CASSQVVLPNTGELFF.

The V and J genes are TRBV19 and TRBJ1-1; D ambiguous. Deletions cut 2 bases from V and 2 bases from J, with 15 bases between. This CDR3 region has 16 residues. Germline lookup yields CDR1 LNHDA and CDR2 SQIVND (reference sequence). The CDR3 DNA reads as TGTGCCAGTAGTATAAGGGTGGCCGTCCGAAACACTGAAGCTTTCTTT. It specifies CASSIRVAVRNTEAFF. Filled out from reference TRBV19 and TRBJ1-1, the complete variable domain reads DGGITQSPKYLFRKEGQNVTLSCEQNLNHDAMYWYRQDPGQGLRLIYYSQIVNDFQKGDIAEGYSVSREKKESFPLTVTSAQKNPTAFYLCASSIRVAVRNTEAFFGQGTRLTVV.

The chain carries TRBV18 and TRBJ1-1, with D hard to call. The CDR3 spans 16 residues. The V gene's germline CDR1 is KGHSH and CDR2 LQKENI. V was trimmed by 2 bases and J by 0 bases, leaving 13 bases between them. CDR3 sequence reads: CASSPNFLAMNTEAFF. The CDR3 nucleotides are TGTGCCAGCTCACCAAATTTTTTGGCTATGAACACTGAAGCTTTCTTT.

The table lists this clonotype with many counts. The rearrangement uses TRBV18 and TRBJ2-1; 7 nucleotides line up with TRBD2. Looked up from germline, CDR1 is KGHSH and CDR2 is LQKENI. V lost 3 bases, J lost 0 bases, and 5 bases stayed unmatched. The CDR3 loop spans 16 amino acids. Here the CDR3 DNA reads TGTGCCAGCTCACCGGCGGGGGAAAACTCCTACAATGAGCAGTTCTTC. Residues: CASSPAGENSYNEQFF.

The chain uses TRBV28 and TRBJ1-3; D is perhaps TRBD1 (5 bases). V was pared by 8 bases and J by 4 bases, with 15 bases between. CDR3 length equals 14 residues. Germline V gene sequence: CDR1 MDHEN, CDR2 SYDVKM. In DNA, the CDR3 is TGTGCCAGCTCCTCGGGGGGGGAAGGAAACACCATATATTTT. As protein: CASSSGGEGNTIYF.

The table lists this clonotype with many counts. CDR3 sequence (DNA): TGTGCCAGTTCCTATGATGAAAAACTGTTTTTT. It codes for CASSYDEKLFF. The J gene is TRBJ1-4, the V gene TRBV10-3; no definite D call. The CDR3 runs to 11 residues. Trimming took 10 bases from V and 6 from J, leaving 9 bases between them. In germline, CDR1 is ENHRY, CDR2 SYGVKD.

This clonotype was observed at least ten times. The chain is built from TRBV24-1 and TRBJ2-1, with a weak D call TRBD1 (6 bases). Trimming left V 4 bases short and J 9 bases short, with 9 bases between. Germline assignment: CDR1 KGHDR and CDR2 SFDVKD. The CDR3 runs 12 residues. The CDR3 loop is CATSDQGFEQFF. The CDR3 DNA sequence: TGTGCCACCAGTGACCAGGGGTTTGAGCAGTTCTTC.

This clonotype was seen at least ten times. This chain connects TRBV7-3 to TRBJ2-1, with 11 positions matching TRBD2. Germline CDR1 reads SGHTA; CDR2 reads FQGTGA. The V and J ends lost 4 bases and 3 bases, in that order; junction bases with no gene match: 5. This CDR3 is built from 16 residues. CDR3 sequence: CASSWGGTSGYNEQFF. In nucleotides, the CDR3 is TGTGCCAGCAGCTGGGGGGGGACTAGCGGCTACAATGAGCAGTTCTTC.

This clonotype was counted many times. The V and J genes are TRBV14 and TRBJ2-7; D is perhaps TRBD1 (6 bases). The ends were cut back, 5 bases at V and 5 bases at J, with 19 bases in the middle. The germline V gene has CDR1 SGHDN and CDR2 FVKESK. This CDR3 comprises 15 residues. The CDR3 here is CASSAQQTGPNEQYF. CDR3 in DNA: TGTGCCAGCAGCGCTCAACAGACAGGCCCTAACGAGCAGTACTTC.

V is TRBV20-1 and J is TRBJ1-1; 9 nucleotides line up with TRBD1. Per the germline V gene, CDR1 is DFQATT and CDR2 is SNEGSKA (reference sequence). This CDR3 is 12 amino acids long. V lost 5 bases to trimming and J lost 12 bases; unmatched junction nucleotides: 10. The CDR3, as DNA: TGCAGTGCTTCACCGGGACAGGGTTCGACTTTCTTT. It specifies CSASPGQGSTFF.

This clonotype came up many times. V usage is TRBV12-5 and J usage is TRBJ1-1; TRBD1 is a possible D gene (5 bases). CDR1 is LGHNT and CDR2 is FRNRAP in the germline V gene. This CDR3 has 15 amino acids. The ends were cut back, 1 base at V and 2 bases at J, with 11 bases in the middle. CDR3 loop: CASGLGQGANTEAFF. The CDR3 nucleotides read TGTGCTAGTGGTTTGGGGCAGGGCGCTAACACTGAAGCTTTCTTT.

This clonotype was detected ten times or more. J is TRBJ1-1 and V is TRBV5-1; D might be TRBD1 (5 bases). V lost 4 bases to trimming and J lost 0 bases, with 10 bases between them. Germline V CDR1 and CDR2: SGHRS, YFSETQ. The CDR3 length is 14 residues. The CDR3 sequence is CASSTQGVNTEAFF. The DNA of the CDR3 is TGCGCCAGCAGCACGCAGGGTGTGAACACTGAAGCTTTCTTT.

This clonotype was detected many times. This chain joins TRBV20-1 and TRBJ2-1, with TRBD2 matching over 13 bases. The CDR3 consists of 15 residues. Germline CDR1 is DFQATT and CDR2 is SNEGSKA (reference sequence). Germline trimming cut 6 bases from V and 6 bases from J; bases unmatched to any gene: 8. The CDR3 nucleotides read TGCAGTGCCTCTGGGGGACTAGCGGGACTCAATGAGCAGTTCTTC. It yields the protein CSASGGLAGLNEQFF.

In its sample, this clonotype was seen many times. CDR3 loop: CSARDLGLAGGNEQFF. DNA of the CDR3: TGCAGTGCTAGAGATCTGGGACTAGCGGGAGGAAATGAGCAGTTCTTC. The gene calls are TRBV20-1 and TRBJ2-1; 15 bases are shared with TRBD2. The CDR3 has 16 amino acids. Trimming removed 0 bases from V and 7 bases from J; junction bases left unmatched: 4. Germline V gene data show CDR1 as DFQATT and CDR2 as SNEGSKA (reference sequence).

This clonotype was counted many times. The gene calls are TRBV12-3 or TRBV12-4 and TRBJ2-7, with D perhaps assigned TRBD1 or TRBD2 (5 bases each). The CDR3 runs to 13 residues. Trimming stripped 8 bases from V and 1 base from J, with 12 bases between. CDR3 DNA sequence: TGTGCCAGCCAAGGGACGGAGTCCTACGAGCAGTACTTC. This encodes CASQGTESYEQYF.

This clonotype was detected many times. CDR3 in amino acids: CASSPSRTSGPGELFF. The CDR3 DNA reads as TGTGCCAGCAGTCCCTCCCGGACTAGCGGTCCCGGGGAGCTGTTTTTT. This chain connects TRBV6-1 to TRBJ2-2, with 10 bases identical to TRBD2. The CDR3 runs to 16 residues. Losses at the gene ends were 5 bases for V and 6 bases for J; bases not matched to a gene: 9. Germline CDR1 reads MNHNS; CDR2 reads SASEGT.

This clonotype was seen repeatedly, ten times or more. The rearrangement links TRBV12-3 or TRBV12-4 to TRBJ2-5; 8 positions agree with TRBD2. The CDR3 has 15 amino acids. The V segment lost 3 bases and the J segment 4 bases; nucleotides outside the gene matches: 7. The CDR3 DNA reads TGTGCCAGCAGTTTTGGCGGGGGGACGTTAGAGACCCAGTACTTC. Amino acids: CASSFGGGTLETQYF.

V gene TRBV10-1 combines with J gene TRBJ1-5, with D possibly matching TRBD1 (5 bases). From germline, CDR1 is WNHNN and CDR2 SYGVQD (reference sequence). V gave up 3 bases and J gave up 5 bases, with 14 bases separating them. This CDR3 has 15 residues. CDR3 sequence: CASSEGTYSDQPQHF. DNA for the CDR3: TGCGCCAGCAGTGAAGGGACCTACTCGGATCAGCCCCAGCATTTT.

The CDR3 region has the DNA TGTGCCAGCAGAACAAGCAACTATGGCTACACCTTC. Encoded protein: CASRTSNYGYTF. The chain employs TRBV6-2 or TRBV6-3 and TRBJ1-2; D call uncertain. V lost 6 bases and J lost 2, with 7 bases in between. This CDR3 spans 12 amino acids. CDR1 and CDR2 (germline): MNHEY, SVGEGT.

This clonotype appeared many times. This sequence joins TRBV6-1 and TRBJ2-7, with TRBD1 identical over 11 bases. Unmatched junction bases numbered 8, after V lost 6 bases and J lost 7 bases. Germline V gene lookup returns CDR1 MNHNS and CDR2 SASEGT. The length of the CDR3 is 14 residues. CDR3 region: CASSLGQGAWEQYF. CDR3 sequence (DNA): TGTGCCAGCAGCTTAGGACAGGGGGCGTGGGAGCAGTACTTC.

Comments on this clonotype: At one of its ends the junction is not consistent with the germline gene, which may arise from a read error. The V and J genes are TRBV5-1 and TRBJ1-1; TRBD1 might be the D (5 bases). The CDR3 runs 16 residues. Germline V gene sequence: CDR1 SGHRS, CDR2 YFSETQ. CDR3: CASSPLDRSLNTEAFF. In nucleotides, the CDR3 is TGCGCCAGCAGCCCCCTTGACAGATCCCTTAACACCGAAGCTTTCTTT.